The clone carrying this T cell receptor beta chain was detected once. The assay was immunoSEQ multiplex PCR, and TCRdb's table has in-frame clones only and misses some. Among around 130,000 clones, 89% were seen once, and the ten largest hold 3% to 4%. This sample is part of a study of cytomegalovirus exposure and HLA in healthy donors. CDR3 length: 14 residues. Looked up from germline, CDR1 is SGHTA and CDR2 is FQGNSA. The V and J ends lost 1 base and 8 bases, in that order; junction bases with no gene match: 5. This receptor was taken from a man aged 25-40 years in good health and CMV-seronegative. Input material: PBMCs. The rearrangement uses TRBV7-2 and TRBJ1-5; TRBD1 aligns across 7 bases. The CDR3 loop reads CASSLVIGGEPQHF. The CDR3 nucleotides read TGTGCCAGCAGCTTAGTTATAGGGGGCGAGCCCCAGCATTTT.